This T cell receptor beta chain was documented in a study of cytomegalovirus exposure and HLA in healthy donors. This clone was seen more than once but under ten times. The antigen remains unidentified. Germline values: CDR1 MNHEY, CDR2 SMNVEV (reference sequence). CDR3 length: 15 residues. General observations from the study: Most subjects' HLA-A and HLA-B alleles were reportedly predicted from TCR beta sequences. Clonal expansion was found to be greater in HLA-associated TCR beta chains than in equally common others in a later analysis. Common viral pathogens (according to a later analysis) appeared linked to several of the most significant clusters. It was approximately 170 TCR beta chains that were listed as cytomegalovirus-associated.

The PCR employed 60 Vbeta primers together with 13 Jbeta primers. Sequencing was performed with immunoSEQ multiplex PCR; in TCRdb, only in-frame clones are kept and a portion is missing. The table has more than 200,000 clones, over 65% seen once. Sequences were obtained from PBMCs. The genes are TRBV27 and TRBJ2-5; D may be TRBD1 (6 bases). The J call may be wrong; the DNA end is better matched by TRBJ2-7. This TCR was sampled from a man aged 35 to 55 in good health and CMV-seronegative. The CDR3 sequence: CASSLTGLGYYEQYF. CDR3 nucleotides: TGTGCCAGCAGTCTAACAGGGTTGGGATACTACGAGCAGTACTTC.